This T cell receptor beta chain comes out of a study of blood T cells in healthy people across ages. Findings and caveats of the study: Unsorted PBMCs prevented conclusive naive versus antigen-experienced comparison. In these data, TCR beta diversity tracked strongly with naive T cell percentage.

With regard to this clonotype: Its matching antigen is unknown.

The CDR3 has 15 residues. V lost 0 bases, J lost 1 base, and 10 bases lay in between. From germline, CDR1 is SGHRS and CDR2 YFSETQ. Every sample had a minimum of 6.5 million PBMCs isolated. Through a sample-barcoded 5' primer and a J-beta primer mix, a second PCR was run for 7 to 11 cycles. Samples each returned at least 3 million CDR3-containing paired-end reads. MiXCR, run by TCRdb on the 5' RACE reads, gives a single entry per CDR3 protein. The data hold fewer than 900,000 distinct CDR3 sequences, with 36% observed a single time. Sequences were obtained from blood. The TCR sequence derives from a man younger than 35 in good health. V usage is TRBV5-1 and J usage is TRBJ1-1; perhaps TRBD1 as D (6 bases). CDR3 DNA sequence: TGCGCCAGCAGCTTGGTGGGGACAAGGAACACTGAAGCTTTCTTT. This codes for CASSLVGTRNTEAFF.